The clone carrying this TCR beta chain was detected only once. V gave up 4 bases and J gave up 1 base; unmatched junction bases: 4. The CDR3 is 14 residues long. Per germline, CDR1 SEHNR and CDR2 FQNEAQ (reference sequence). The source of the sample is a study of Tregs in tolerant kidney transplant recipients. Assay used: immunoSEQ multiplex PCR; TCRdb lists only in-frame clones, some missing. The sample consists of 110,000 or so clones, around 87% of them appearing once. The sequence was collected from a human donor who received a combined kidney and bone marrow transplant. This specimen was CD4+ T cells from blood, taken before the transplant. This chain uses TRBV7-9 with TRBJ2-7; 7 bases match TRBD2. CDR3 sequence: CASSSWGGSYEQYF. DNA for the CDR3: TGTGCCAGCAGCTCTTGGGGGGGTTCCTACGAGCAGTACTTC.